Below, 18 T cell receptor beta chains from the same sample are listed, as sequenced in a study of beta chain features in type 1 diabetes. No cognate antigen is known for these TCRs. Whole-study results and caveats: Moderate yet significant TCRB CDR3 shortening was seen in Type 1 diabetes patients in all four CD4+ subsets.

The entirety of the isolated RNA underwent reverse transcription, so expressed TCRB transcripts were sequenced. Clones were sequenced by immunoSEQ multiplex PCR, and TCRdb holds only the in-frame ones, with some missing. This sample has a few hundred thousand clones, with about 15% found just once. Sequencing was done on a sample of naive CD4+ T cells from blood. The source is a man younger than 40 with type 1 diabetes.

The chain has TRBV5-1 and TRBJ1-1, with 9 bases matching TRBD1. With 4 bases clipped from V and 0 bases from J, the junction kept 13 bases outside the gene matches. Germline assignment: CDR1 SGHRS and CDR2 YFSETQ. The CDR3 sequence is 18 residues long. The CDR3 nucleotides are TGCGCCAGCAGCCCGACCTTTGGTGGGACAGGGATGAACACTGAAGCTTTCTTT. Its translation: CASSPTFGGTGMNTEAFF.

The chain recombines TRBV16 with TRBJ2-5, with TRBD2 matching 8 bases. Germline-derived CDR1 and CDR2 are KGHSY and FQNENV. This CDR3 region has 14 residues. The V gene end was trimmed by 0 bases and the J gene end by 4 bases; junction bases not matched to a gene: 1. CDR3 sequence (DNA): TGTGCCAGCAGCCAATCGCTAGCGGGAGAGACCCAGTACTTC. This encodes CASSQSLAGETQYF.

The rearrangement links TRBV6-6 to TRBJ1-4; TRBD1 is a possible D gene (6 bases). V was shortened by 8 bases and J by 11 bases, with 12 bases between the two germline ends. Germline V lookup: CDR1 MNHNY, CDR2 SVGAGI (reference sequence). The CDR3 extends over 11 amino acids. CDR3 DNA sequence: TGTGCCAGCTTAAGGACAGATAAACTGTTTTTT. Residues: CASLRTDKLFF.

This clone was counted between two and nine times. V is TRBV15 and J is TRBJ1-3; D remains unclear. CDR3 size: 15 residues. V was cut by 0 bases and J by 0 bases, with 6 bases left in between. The germline CDR1 and CDR2 sequences are LNHNV and YYDKDF (reference sequence). The CDR3 is CATSRDRFSGNTIYF. The CDR3 nucleotides read TGTGCCACCAGCAGAGATCGGTTCTCTGGAAACACCATATATTTT.

J is TRBJ2-6 and V is TRBV18; D unresolved. Germline V gene sequence: CDR1 KGHSH, CDR2 LQKENI. Trimming cost V 6 bases and J 0 bases, with 9 bases left between them. CDR3 size: 15 residues. The chain's CDR3 is CASSPANSGANVLTF. The DNA for the CDR3 is TGTGCCAGCTCCCCTGCGAACTCTGGGGCCAACGTCCTGACTTTC.

The chain links TRBV5-1 to TRBJ2-2; D is ambiguous. CDR1 SGHRS and CDR2 YFSETQ come from the germline V gene. V shed 4 bases and J shed 2 bases, with 9 bases lying between them. The CDR3 spans 14 residues. CDR3 loop: CASSPRLNTGELFF. CDR3 DNA sequence: TGCGCCAGCAGCCCTCGCCTAAACACCGGGGAGCTGTTTTTT.

This clone turned up a few times. The chain is built from TRBV5-1 and TRBJ2-5, with TRBD1 as a possible D gene (6 bases). V shed 0 bases and J shed 3 bases, with 9 bases lying between them. The germline V gene encodes CDR1 SGHRS and CDR2 YFSETQ. The CDR3 totals 14 residues. CDR3 bases: TGCGCCAGCAGCTTGGCACAGGGAGAAGAGACCCAGTACTTC. Amino acid sequence: CASSLAQGEETQYF.

The table lists this clone with a few counts. This rearrangement joins TRBV30 to TRBJ2-3, with TRBD1 matching over 8 bases. V dropped 0 bases and J dropped 0; count of bases not matched to a gene: 8. There are 17 residues in the CDR3. The germline gives CDR1 GTSNPN, CDR2 SVGIG (reference sequence). The CDR3 sequence is CAWSVYTGGTSTDTQYF. The CDR3 region has the DNA TGTGCCTGGAGTGTATATACAGGGGGGACCAGCACAGATACGCAGTATTTT.

The chain couples TRBV6-5 to TRBJ2-2; 10 nucleotides align to TRBD1. V lost 8 bases, J lost 5 bases, and 8 bases stayed unmatched. This CDR3 contains 15 residues. CDR1 MNHEY and CDR2 SVGAGI come from the germline V gene. This CDR3 is CASGRQGAWTGELFF. The CDR3 bases are TGTGCCAGCGGCAGACAGGGGGCATGGACCGGGGAGCTGTTTTTT.

This clone was found a few times. The rearrangement joins TRBV9 to TRBJ1-6, with D hard to call. The length of the CDR3 is 14 residues. Looked up from germline, CDR1 is SGDLS and CDR2 is YYNGEE. V was cut by 0 bases and J by 10 bases, with 11 bases left in between. This CDR3 is CASSVVGSGSPLHF. CDR3 DNA: TGTGCCAGCAGCGTAGTTGGGTCGGGATCACCCCTCCACTTT.

This chain links TRBV12-5 with TRBJ2-5, with D possibly matching TRBD2 (5 bases). V lost 8 bases and J lost 1, with 11 bases in between. The CDR3 covers 13 residues. Germline V gene lookup returns CDR1 LGHNT and CDR2 FRNRAP. CDR3 bases: TGTGCTAGTAACAGCGGCAGCCAAGAGACCCAGTACTTC. This translates into CASNSGSQETQYF. The complete variable domain, with remaining parts taken from reference TRBV12-5 and TRBJ2-5, reads DARVTQTPRHKVTEMGQEVTMRCQPILGHNTVFWYRQTMMQGLELLAYFRNRAPLDDSGMPKDRFSAEMPDATLATLKIQPSEPRDSAVYFCASNSGSQETQYFGPGTRLLVL.

The rearrangement uses TRBV5-1 and TRBJ1-4; possible D gene TRBD1, 5 bases. The CDR3 is 15 amino acids. Deletions cut 1 base from V and 0 bases from J, with 7 bases between. CDR1 and CDR2 (germline): SGHRS, YFSETQ. The CDR3 DNA reads TGCGCCAGCAGCTTGTGGGGGGCAACTAATGAAAAACTGTTTTTT. Protein product: CASSLWGATNEKLFF. Using reference TRBV5-1 and TRBJ1-4 for the parts outside the CDR3, the full variable domain is KAGVTQTPRYLIKTRGQQVTLSCSPISGHRSVSWYQQTPGQGLQFLFEYFSETQRNKGNFPGRFSGRQFSNSRSEMNVSTLELGDSALYLCASSLWGATNEKLFFGSGTQLSVL.

The chain couples TRBV6-1 to TRBJ2-3; D possibly corresponds to TRBD2 (5 bases). Between the trimmed V and J ends, which lost 3 bases and 2 bases, there was a span of 9 bases. The CDR3 is 14 amino acids. Per the germline V gene, CDR1 is MNHNS and CDR2 is SASEGT. The CDR3 region is CASSDGVITDTQYF. Here the CDR3 DNA reads TGTGCCAGCAGTGACGGGGTTATCACAGATACGCAGTATTTT.

The sample holds a few counts of this clone. The rearrangement links TRBV6-4 to TRBJ1-1; D perhaps matches TRBD1 (5 bases). The CDR3 is 13 amino acids. Trimming took off 4 bases at V and 3 bases at J, with 9 bases between the two ends. The germline V gene has CDR1 MRHNA and CDR2 SNTAGT. The CDR3 here is CASSALGHTEAFF. The CDR3 DNA follows: TGTGCCAGCAGTGCACTGGGGCACACTGAAGCTTTCTTT.

The CDR3 region is CASSPRGLAGQETQYF. For the CDR3, the DNA is TGTGCCAGCAGTCCCAGGGGACTAGCGGGCCAAGAGACCCAGTACTTC. The rearrangement uses TRBV27 and TRBJ2-5, with 12 bases aligning to TRBD2. V lost 5 bases to trimming and J lost 1 base; unmatched junction nucleotides: 5. The CDR3 has 16 amino acids. Per the germline V gene, CDR1 is MNHEY and CDR2 is SMNVEV (reference sequence).

This clone came up a few times. This chain joins TRBV5-4 and TRBJ2-1, with a weak D call TRBD1 (6 bases). The V gene lost 5 bases and the J gene lost 14 bases, with 23 bases spanning the gap. CDR1 and CDR2 from the germline V gene are SGHNT and YYREEE (reference sequence). This CDR3 has 14 residues. CDR3 nucleotides: TGTGCCAGCAGTTCGCGCACTGGGACAATGAGTAAGTTCTTC. It yields the protein CASSSRTGTMSKFF. Looking up the rest from reference TRBV5-4 and TRBJ2-1 gives the full variable domain: ETGVTQSPTHLIKTRGQQVTLRCSSQSGHNTVSWYQQALGQGPQFIFQYYREEENGRGNFPPRFSGLQFPNYSSELNVNALELDDSALYLCASSSRTGTMSKFFGPGTRLTVL.

CDR3 in amino acids: CASRRYGTGGYEQYF. DNA of the CDR3: TGTGCCAGCAGACGCTACGGGACAGGGGGCTACGAGCAGTACTTC. V usage is TRBV6-5 and J usage is TRBJ2-7, with TRBD1 matching 11 bases. Germline lookup yields CDR1 MNHEY and CDR2 SVGAGI. V shed 6 bases, J shed 3 bases, and the junction held 7 bases outside the gene matches. The CDR3 is 15 amino acids.

The rearrangement joins TRBV7-8 to TRBJ2-7; D may be TRBD2 (5 bases). Germline V gene sequence: CDR1 SGHVS, CDR2 FQNEAQ. CDR3 length: 15 residues. Trimming pared 0 bases from V and 5 bases from J, leaving 14 bases between. The CDR3 region has the DNA TGTGCCAGCAGCTTAGCGACGGGGAAGTGGCACGAGCAGTACTTC. As protein: CASSLATGKWHEQYF. Full variable domain (missing parts from reference TRBV7-8 and TRBJ2-7): GAGVSQSPRYKVAKRGQDVALRCDPISGHVSLFWYQQALGQGPEFLTYFQNEAQLDKSGLPSDRFFAERPEGSVSTLKIQRTQQEDSAVYLCASSLATGKWHEQYFGPGTRLTVT.